This passage covers 21 T cell receptor beta chains from one sample sequenced in a study of cytomegalovirus exposure and HLA in healthy donors. Measured with immunoSEQ multiplex PCR; TCRdb has only the in-frame clones, and not every one. The data contain about 88,000 clones, approximately 84% of them seen just once; the ten biggest clones take up 12%. Sequences were obtained from PBMCs. The origin of the receptors is a woman aged 18 to 35 in good health and CMV-seropositive.

V is TRBV5-4 and J is TRBJ1-1; D gene ambiguous. V shed 0 bases and J shed 5 bases, with 8 bases lying between them. The length of the CDR3 is 13 residues. Germline-derived CDR1 and CDR2 are SGHNT and YYREEE (reference sequence). CDR3 coding DNA: TGTGCCAGCAGCTTGGGGAGTAGTACTGAAGCTTTCTTT. Its protein product is CASSLGSSTEAFF.

J is TRBJ2-7 and V is TRBV7-9, with a possible D match to TRBD2 (5 bases). CDR1 and CDR2 (germline): SEHNR, FQNEAQ (reference sequence). CDR3 size: 13 residues. Trimming took 8 bases from V and 6 from J, leaving 17 bases between them. The CDR3 sequence: CASEGGSGSEQYF. CDR3 DNA sequence: TGTGCCAGCGAGGGCGGTTCGGGTTCCGAGCAGTACTTC.

The rearrangement uses TRBV7-3 and TRBJ2-2; TRBD1 agrees at 9 bases. CDR1 and CDR2 from the germline V gene are SGHTA and FQGTGA. This CDR3 has 14 amino acids. Trimming at V came to 8 bases and at J to 5 bases, leaving 6 bases not matched to a gene. CDR3 nucleotide sequence: TGTGCCAGCGGACCGACAGGGGGGACCGGGGAGCTGTTTTTT. Protein: CASGPTGGTGELFF.

The CDR3 spells CASNTQGVAGNTIYF. As DNA, the CDR3 is TGTGCCAGCAATACACAGGGGGTCGCTGGAAACACCATATATTTT. The V and J genes are TRBV2 and TRBJ1-3; 8 nucleotides match TRBD1. The V segment lost 7 bases and the J segment 2 bases; nucleotides outside the gene matches: 7. Germline CDR1 SNHLY, CDR2 FYNNEI. The CDR3 is made up of 15 amino acids.

The chain combines TRBV13 with TRBJ2-2; 10 bases match TRBD1. V dropped 1 base and J dropped 4; count of bases not matched to a gene: 6. Per the germline V gene, CDR1 is PRHDT and CDR2 is FYEKMQ (reference sequence). CDR3 length: 17 amino acids. The CDR3 loop reads CASSLVSGQGPTGELFF. The CDR3 DNA reads TGTGCCAGCAGCTTAGTATCGGGACAGGGGCCCACCGGGGAGCTGTTTTTT.

The rearrangement joins TRBV16 to TRBJ1-1; TRBD1 is a possible D gene (5 bases). Germline V gives CDR1 KGHSY, CDR2 FQNENV. The CDR3 sequence is 13 residues long. V lost 4 bases and J 4 bases, leaving 10 bases between the germline ends. The CDR3 sequence: CASSPLQGTEAFF. The CDR3 nucleotides read TGTGCCAGCAGCCCCCTGCAGGGCACTGAAGCTTTCTTT.

This clone has only one observation. This chain joins TRBV5-1 and TRBJ1-3, with a possible D match to TRBD1 (6 bases). CDR1 and CDR2 from the germline V gene are SGHRS and YFSETQ. There are 14 residues in the CDR3. V was shortened by 5 bases and J by 4 bases, with 13 bases between the two germline ends. The CDR3 DNA follows: TGCGCCAGCAGTCTAACAGGGTTCGGAAACACCATATATTTT. It specifies CASSLTGFGNTIYF.

Only a few counts were recorded for this clone. This rearrangement joins TRBV5-1 to TRBJ2-7, with D uncertain. This CDR3 spans 11 amino acids. From germline, CDR1 is SGHRS and CDR2 YFSETQ. The V end was cut by 4 bases, the J end by 4 bases, with 6 bases between. The CDR3 nucleotides read TGCGCCAGCAGCCCGGGTTACGAGCAGTACTTC. Amino acid sequence: CASSPGYEQYF.

The chain recombines TRBV4-2 with TRBJ2-5; TRBD2 agrees at 11 bases. V dropped 3 bases and J dropped 2; count of bases not matched to a gene: 5. Germline lookup yields CDR1 LGHNA and CDR2 YNFKEQ. The CDR3 runs to 16 residues. DNA of the CDR3: TGTGCCAGCAGCCAGTATCTAGCGGGGGGACAAGAGACCCAGTACTTC. The encoded protein is CASSQYLAGGQETQYF.

The chain combines TRBV4-3 with TRBJ2-1; TRBD1 aligns across 11 bases. From germline, CDR1 is LGHNA and CDR2 YSLEER. This CDR3 has 15 amino acids. The V and J ends lost 4 bases and 5 bases, in that order; junction bases with no gene match: 4. CDR3 in DNA: TGCGCCAGCAGCCTCGGACAGGGGGCCAACAATGAGCAGTTCTTC. Its translation is CASSLGQGANNEQFF.

V gene TRBV5-6 combines with J gene TRBJ2-7, with D maybe TRBD1 (6 bases). Trimming removed 4 bases from V and 2 bases from J, with 25 bases in between. This CDR3 is 18 amino acids long. Germline lookup yields CDR1 SGHDT and CDR2 YYEEEE. The CDR3 DNA reads as TGTGCCAGCAGCCCCCCTCCCCGGGACACCGGACGTCCCTACGAGCAGTACTTC. This translates into CASSPPPRDTGRPYEQYF.

This clone was seen only a few times. This chain uses TRBV19 with TRBJ1-5; 10 bases agree with TRBD1. V lost 6 bases and J lost 8; bases outside the gene matches: 13. In germline, CDR1 is LNHDA, CDR2 SQIVND (reference sequence). The CDR3 totals 16 residues. CDR3 in amino acids: CASRIHDRGLGEPQHF. The CDR3 DNA follows: TGTGCCAGTAGAATCCACGACAGGGGGCTGGGGGAGCCCCAGCATTTT.

The V and J genes are TRBV7-9 and TRBJ1-3; D is undetermined. Trimming took off 5 bases at V and 0 bases at J, with 11 bases between the two ends. This CDR3 has 15 residues. Germline CDR1 reads SEHNR; CDR2 reads FQNEAQ (reference sequence). Here the CDR3 DNA reads TGTGCCAGCAGCCCTCAGGTCTCCTCTGGAAACACCATATATTTT. Translated: CASSPQVSSGNTIYF.

The chain combines TRBV7-6 with TRBJ2-1, with 8 bases that match TRBD1. The CDR3 sequence is 15 residues long. The ends lost 5 bases at V and 0 bases at J; junction bases unmatched: 3. Germline V gives CDR1 SGHVS, CDR2 FNYEAQ. The CDR3 spells CASSGQGGSYNEQFF. The CDR3 DNA follows: TGTGCCAGCAGCGGACAGGGCGGCTCCTACAATGAGCAGTTCTTC.

The rearrangement joins TRBV6-9 to TRBJ1-3; D is uncertain. The CDR3 spans 15 residues. Germline V gives CDR1 MNHGY, CDR2 SVAAGI. V was shortened by 5 bases and J by 4 bases, with 15 bases between the two germline ends. CDR3 residues: CASSRIRGRGNTIYF. CDR3 bases: TGTGCCAGCAGTCGTATCCGAGGCCGAGGAAACACCATATATTTT.

This clone has a handful of counts. Additional DNA sequences in this sample encode the identical CDR3. The chain employs TRBV2 and TRBJ1-2; 11 nucleotides agree with TRBD1. With 10 bases clipped from V and 9 bases from J, the junction kept 4 bases outside the gene matches. This CDR3 contains 11 residues. CDR1 and CDR2 (germline): SNHLY, FYNNEI. CDR3: CAKGQGGSYTF. CDR3 bases: TGTGCCAAGGGACAGGGGGGAAGCTACACCTTC.

The chain uses TRBV11-2 and TRBJ1-1; TRBD1 agrees at 8 bases. This CDR3 has 14 residues. Germline V lookup: CDR1 SGHAT, CDR2 FQNNGV. Losses at the gene ends were 8 bases for V and 3 bases for J; bases not matched to a gene: 8. CDR3 nucleotide sequence: TGTGCCAGCGGGCGGCAGGGGGCGCACACTGAAGCTTTCTTT. It yields the protein CASGRQGAHTEAFF.

This clone was found a few times. V gene TRBV5-6 combines with J gene TRBJ2-7, with a tentative D call TRBD1 (6 bases). The germline CDR1 and CDR2 sequences are SGHDT and YYEEEE. V was shortened by 3 bases and J by 3 bases, with 10 bases between the two germline ends. The CDR3 extends over 13 amino acids. In nucleotides, the CDR3 is TGTGCCAGCAGCTGGGCAGGGGACTACGAGCAGTACTTC. Protein: CASSWAGDYEQYF. The full variable domain, its missing parts supplied by reference TRBV5-6 and TRBJ2-7, is DAGVTQSPTHLIKTRGQQVTLRCSPKSGHDTVSWYQQALGQGPQFIFQYYEEEERQRGNFPDRFSGHQFPNYSSELNVNALLLGDSALYLCASSWAGDYEQYFGPGTRLTVT.

The rearrangement uses TRBV10-3 and TRBJ1-1, with a tentative D call TRBD1 (6 bases). The V and J ends lost 2 bases and 2 bases respectively, with 12 bases between them. The CDR3 is made up of 15 amino acids. The germline V gene encodes CDR1 ENHRY and CDR2 SYGVKD. In DNA, the CDR3 is TGTGCCATCAGTGAGCCCAGGACAGTTAACACTGAAGCTTTCTTT. Its translation is CAISEPRTVNTEAFF.

V usage is TRBV7-8 and J usage is TRBJ1-5; no clear D gene. The CDR3 contains 12 residues. The V gene's germline CDR1 is SGHVS and CDR2 FQNEAQ. V dropped 1 base and J dropped 4 bases, with 2 bases sitting between them. CDR3 region: CASSLVNQPQHF. CDR3 bases: TGTGCCAGCAGCTTAGTAAATCAGCCCCAGCATTTT.

This chain uses TRBV30 with TRBJ1-6, with no clear D. The germline gives CDR1 GTSNPN, CDR2 SVGIG (reference sequence). CDR3 length: 15 amino acids. Between the trimmed V and J ends, which lost 3 bases and 1 base, there was a span of 10 bases. The CDR3 bases are TGTGCCTGGAGGCCAGGTCGGTCCTATAATTCACCCCTCCACTTT. Its translation: CAWRPGRSYNSPLHF.